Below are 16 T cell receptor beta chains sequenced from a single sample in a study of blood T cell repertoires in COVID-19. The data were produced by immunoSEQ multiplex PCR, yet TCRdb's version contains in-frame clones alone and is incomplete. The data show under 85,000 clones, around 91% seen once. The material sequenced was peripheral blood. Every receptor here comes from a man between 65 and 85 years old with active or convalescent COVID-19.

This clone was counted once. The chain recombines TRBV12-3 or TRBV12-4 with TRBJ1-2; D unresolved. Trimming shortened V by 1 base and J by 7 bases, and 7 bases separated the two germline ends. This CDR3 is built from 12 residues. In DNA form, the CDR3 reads TGTGCCAGCAGTTTAGGGTCGGGTGGCTACACCTTC. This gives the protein CASSLGSGGYTF.

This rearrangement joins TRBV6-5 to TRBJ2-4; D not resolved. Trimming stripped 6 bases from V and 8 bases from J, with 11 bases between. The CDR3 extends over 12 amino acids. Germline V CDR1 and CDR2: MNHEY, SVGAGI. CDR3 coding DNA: TGTGCCAGCAGCTCGCCCGCGGACATTCAGTACTTC. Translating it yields CASSSPADIQYF.

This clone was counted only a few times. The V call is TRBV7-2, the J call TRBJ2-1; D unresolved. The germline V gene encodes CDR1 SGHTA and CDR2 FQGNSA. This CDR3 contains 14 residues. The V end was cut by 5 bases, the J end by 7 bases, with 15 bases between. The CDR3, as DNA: TGTGCCAGCAGCGTCTCGCCTGGAGAGAATGAGCAGTTCTTC. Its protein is CASSVSPGENEQFF.

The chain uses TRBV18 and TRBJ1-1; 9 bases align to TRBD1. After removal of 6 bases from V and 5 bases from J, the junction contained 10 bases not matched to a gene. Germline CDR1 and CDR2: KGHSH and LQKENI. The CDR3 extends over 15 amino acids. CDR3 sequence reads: CASSEQGAIATEAFF. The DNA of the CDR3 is TGTGCCAGCTCTGAACAGGGGGCGATAGCGACTGAAGCTTTCTTT.

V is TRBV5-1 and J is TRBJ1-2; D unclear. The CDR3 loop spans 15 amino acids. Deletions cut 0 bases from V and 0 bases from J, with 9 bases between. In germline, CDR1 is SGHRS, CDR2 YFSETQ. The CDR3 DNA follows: TGCGCCAGCAGCTTGGCAGGAGGGCCTAACTATGGCTACACCTTC. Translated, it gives CASSLAGGPNYGYTF.

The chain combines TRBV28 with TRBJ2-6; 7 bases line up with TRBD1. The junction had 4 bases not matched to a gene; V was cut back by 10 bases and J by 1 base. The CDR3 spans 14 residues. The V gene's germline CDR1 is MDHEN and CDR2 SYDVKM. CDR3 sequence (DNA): TGTGCCACCAACAGGGGTTCTGGGGCCAACGTCCTGACTTTC. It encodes CATNRGSGANVLTF. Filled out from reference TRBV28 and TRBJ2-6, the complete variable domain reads DVKVTQSSRYLVKRTGEKVFLECVQDMDHENMFWYRQDPGLGLRLIYFSYDVKMKEKGDIPEGYSVSREKKERFSLILESASTNQTSMYLCATNRGSGANVLTFGAGSRLTVL.

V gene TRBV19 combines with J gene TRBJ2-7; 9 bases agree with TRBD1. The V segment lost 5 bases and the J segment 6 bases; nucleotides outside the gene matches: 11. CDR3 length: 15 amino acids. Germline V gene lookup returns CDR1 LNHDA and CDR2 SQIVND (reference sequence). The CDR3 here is CASSRLDRGSREQYF. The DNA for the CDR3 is TGTGCCAGTAGTCGTCTGGACAGGGGCTCCCGCGAGCAGTACTTC. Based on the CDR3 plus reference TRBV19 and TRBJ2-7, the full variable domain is DGGITQSPKYLFRKEGQNVTLSCEQNLNHDAMYWYRQDPGQGLRLIYYSQIVNDFQKGDIAEGYSVSREKKESFPLTVTSAQKNPTAFYLCASSRLDRGSREQYFGPGTRLTVT.

CDR3 sequence: CASSLAGAGSKNIQYF. The CDR3 DNA reads TGTGCCAGCAGCTTAGCGGGTGCAGGATCCAAAAACATTCAGTACTTC. The V call is TRBV7-6, the J call TRBJ2-4; no definite D call. This CDR3 spans 16 amino acids. Germline values: CDR1 SGHVS, CDR2 FNYEAQ. The ends were cut back, 0 bases at V and 2 bases at J, with 11 bases in the middle.

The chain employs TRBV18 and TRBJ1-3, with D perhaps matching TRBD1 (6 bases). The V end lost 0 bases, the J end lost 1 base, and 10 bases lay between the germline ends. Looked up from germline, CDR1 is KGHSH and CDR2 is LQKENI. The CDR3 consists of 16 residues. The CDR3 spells CASSPPEGTSGNTIYF. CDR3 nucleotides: TGTGCCAGCTCACCACCTGAGGGGACATCTGGAAACACCATATATTTT.

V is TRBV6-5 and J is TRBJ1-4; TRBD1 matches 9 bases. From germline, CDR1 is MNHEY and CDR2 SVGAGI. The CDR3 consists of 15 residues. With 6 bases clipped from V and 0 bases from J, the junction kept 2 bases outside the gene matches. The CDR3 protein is CASRDRGSTNEKLFF. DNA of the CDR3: TGTGCCAGCAGGGACAGGGGTTCAACTAATGAAAAACTGTTTTTT.

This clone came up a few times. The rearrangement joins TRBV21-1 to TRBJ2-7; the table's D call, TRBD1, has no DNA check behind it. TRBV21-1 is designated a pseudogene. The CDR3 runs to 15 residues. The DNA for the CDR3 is TGTGCCAGCAGCAAAGTCCTGACAGTTTCCTACGAGCAGTACTTC. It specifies CASSKVLTVSYEQYF.

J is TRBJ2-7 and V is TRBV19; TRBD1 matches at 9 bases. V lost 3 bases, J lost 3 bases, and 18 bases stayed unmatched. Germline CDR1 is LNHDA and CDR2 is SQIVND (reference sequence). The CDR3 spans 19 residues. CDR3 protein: CASSIFMGLGTGLDYEQYF. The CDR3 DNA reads TGTGCCAGTAGTATTTTTATGGGTCTAGGGACAGGGTTGGACTACGAGCAGTACTTC. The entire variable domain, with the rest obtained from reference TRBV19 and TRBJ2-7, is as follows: DGGITQSPKYLFRKEGQNVTLSCEQNLNHDAMYWYRQDPGQGLRLIYYSQIVNDFQKGDIAEGYSVSREKKESFPLTVTSAQKNPTAFYLCASSIFMGLGTGLDYEQYFGPGTRLTVT.

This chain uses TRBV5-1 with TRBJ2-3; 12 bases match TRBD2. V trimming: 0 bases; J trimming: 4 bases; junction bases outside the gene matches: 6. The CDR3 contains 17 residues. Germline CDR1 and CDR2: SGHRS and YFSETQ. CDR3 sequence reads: CASSLAGASGGADTQYF. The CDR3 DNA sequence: TGCGCCAGCAGCTTGGCCGGGGCTAGCGGGGGGGCAGATACGCAGTATTTT.

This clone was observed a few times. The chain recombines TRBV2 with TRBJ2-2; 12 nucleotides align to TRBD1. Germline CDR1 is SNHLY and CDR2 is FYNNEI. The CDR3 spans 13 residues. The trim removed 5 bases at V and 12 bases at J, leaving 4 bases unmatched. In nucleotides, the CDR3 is TGTGCCAGCAGTTACCGGGACAGGGGGCAGCTGTTTTTT. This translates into CASSYRDRGQLFF.

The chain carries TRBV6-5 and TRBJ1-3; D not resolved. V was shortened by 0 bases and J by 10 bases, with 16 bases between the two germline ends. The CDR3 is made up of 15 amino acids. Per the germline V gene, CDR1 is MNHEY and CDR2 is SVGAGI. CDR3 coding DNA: TGTGCCAGCAGTTACTCGGTTCGACTAAAGGGTACCATATATTTT. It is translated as CASSYSVRLKGTIYF.

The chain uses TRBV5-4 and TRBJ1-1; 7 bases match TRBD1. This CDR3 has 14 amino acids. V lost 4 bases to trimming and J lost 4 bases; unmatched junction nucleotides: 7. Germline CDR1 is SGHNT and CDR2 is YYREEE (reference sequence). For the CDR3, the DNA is TGTGCCAGCAGCCTGGGGGACAGTCGCACTGAAGCTTTCTTT. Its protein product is CASSLGDSRTEAFF.